This TCR beta chain was captured in a study of CD8 T cells in Susac syndrome. The V gene end was trimmed by 7 bases and the J gene end by 5 bases; junction bases not matched to a gene: 7. Germline lookup yields CDR1 LNHDA and CDR2 SQIVND (reference sequence). This CDR3 is built from 14 residues. Random hexamers were used to reverse transcribe about 0.5 to 1 ug of RNA. TCRdb re-called the immunoSEQ multiplex PCR reads through MiXCR, storing one row per CDR3 protein. The table includes about 140,000 distinct CDR3 sequences, approximately 94% detected once. Material: CD4+ T cells from PBMCs. This TCR was sampled from a human donor in good health. This sequence joins TRBV19 and TRBJ1-4; 7 bases map to TRBD1. The CDR3 loop is CASTRTGLNEKLFF. The CDR3 region has the DNA TGTGCCAGTACCCGGACAGGTTTAAATGAAAAACTGTTTTTT.